What follows is one T cell receptor (beta chain) and its context. These data are taken from a study of blood T cell repertoires in COVID-19. The overall study: The United States, Italy and Spain were the sources of the acute and convalescent COVID-19 samples.

The CDR3 has 15 amino acids. V lost 5 bases, J lost 1 base, and 6 bases stayed unmatched. Germline V CDR1 and CDR2: MDHEN, SYDVKM. This table comes from immunoSEQ multiplex PCR, and its TCRdb copy is limited to in-frame clones, with some not included. The sample lists 220,000 or so clones, around 88% occurring once. The source is a woman aged 50 to 65 with acute COVID-19. The J gene is TRBJ2-7, the V gene TRBV28, with 9 bases fitting TRBD1. The sample was PBMCs or T cells enriched from blood (not recorded which). The CDR3 nucleotides are TGTGCCAGCAGTACTCCCGGGACAGGGTCCTACGAGCAGTACTTC. Amino acids: CASSTPGTGSYEQYF.